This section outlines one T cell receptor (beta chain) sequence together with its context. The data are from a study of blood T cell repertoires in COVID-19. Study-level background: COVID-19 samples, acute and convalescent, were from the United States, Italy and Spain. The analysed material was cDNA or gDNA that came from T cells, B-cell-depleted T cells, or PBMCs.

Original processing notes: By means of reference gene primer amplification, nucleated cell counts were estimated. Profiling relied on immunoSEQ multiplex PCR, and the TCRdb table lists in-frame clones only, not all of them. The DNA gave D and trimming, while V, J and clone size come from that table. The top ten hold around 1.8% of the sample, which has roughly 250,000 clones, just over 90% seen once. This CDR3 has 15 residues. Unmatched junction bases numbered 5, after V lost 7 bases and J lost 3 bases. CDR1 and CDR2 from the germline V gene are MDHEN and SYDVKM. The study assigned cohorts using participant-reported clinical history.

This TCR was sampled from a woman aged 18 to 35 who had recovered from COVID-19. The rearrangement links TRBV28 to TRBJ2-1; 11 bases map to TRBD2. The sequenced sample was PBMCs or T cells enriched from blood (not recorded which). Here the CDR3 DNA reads TGTGCCAGCACAAGCACTAGCGGGAGCTACAATGAGCAGTTCTTC. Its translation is CASTSTSGSYNEQFF.